Following are 20 T cell receptor beta chains from one sample sequenced in a study of cytomegalovirus exposure and HLA in healthy donors. Researchers ran the PCR with 60 Vbeta and 13 Jbeta primers. The assay was immunoSEQ multiplex PCR, and TCRdb's table has in-frame clones only and misses some. The table lists roughly 100,000 clones, around 71% of them singletons, with about 0.84% in the top ten. Sequenced: PBMCs. These receptors all stem from a boy aged 5-17 years in good health and CMV-seronegative.

This chain joins TRBV9 and TRBJ1-5; 8 bases line up with TRBD1. Germline assignment: CDR1 SGDLS and CDR2 YYNGEE. The CDR3 extends over 17 amino acids. The V segment lost 4 bases and the J segment 3 bases; nucleotides outside the gene matches: 12. This CDR3 reads CASSFRQGKANNQPQHF. In DNA form, the CDR3 reads TGTGCCAGCAGCTTTCGACAGGGGAAGGCCAACAATCAGCCCCAGCATTTT. The entire variable domain, with the rest obtained from reference TRBV9 and TRBJ1-5, is as follows: DSGVTQTPKHLITATGQRVTLRCSPRSGDLSVYWYQQSLDQGLQFLIQYYNGEERAKGNILERFSAQQFPDLHSELNLSSLELGDSALYFCASSFRQGKANNQPQHFGDGTRLSIL.

The chain links TRBV6-5 to TRBJ2-5; 7 bases are shared with TRBD1. This CDR3 is built from 14 residues. Germline V gene lookup returns CDR1 MNHEY and CDR2 SVGAGI. J was trimmed by 3 bases and V by 0 bases; bases with no gene match: 1. The CDR3 protein is CASSYSGQKETQYF. In DNA form, the CDR3 reads TGTGCCAGCAGTTACTCGGGACAGAAAGAGACCCAGTACTTC.

V usage is TRBV15 and J usage is TRBJ1-4; 9 nucleotides align to TRBD1. This CDR3 is built from 21 residues. J lost 7 bases, V lost 0 bases, and 21 bases had no gene match. The germline CDR1 and CDR2 sequences are LNHNV and YYDKDF (reference sequence). Written as DNA, the CDR3 is TGTGCCACCAGCAGAGATTTGAGATTTTCGGGACAGGGAGCTCTAGTTGAAAAACTGTTTTTT. It codes for CATSRDLRFSGQGALVEKLFF.

This clone has a handful of counts. For the CDR3, the DNA is TGCAGCGTGCGTACGACAGGGTCCTACAATGAGCAGTTCTTC. It encodes CSVRTTGSYNEQFF. V is TRBV29-1 and J is TRBJ2-1; 7 bases agree with TRBD1. CDR1 is SQVTM and CDR2 is ANQGSEA in the germline V gene. This CDR3 region has 14 residues. V lost 6 bases, J lost 1 base, and 6 bases stayed unmatched.

The genes are TRBV28 and TRBJ2-1; possibly TRBD1 for D (5 bases). The CDR3 consists of 12 residues. The germline V gene encodes CDR1 MDHEN and CDR2 SYDVKM. V gave up 4 bases and J gave up 8 bases, with 9 bases separating them. CDR3 coding DNA: TGTGCCAGCAGTTCCTCAGGGTATGAGCAGTTCTTC. It encodes CASSSSGYEQFF.

The J gene is TRBJ1-2, the V gene TRBV30, with a weak D call TRBD1 (6 bases). CDR3 length equals 12 residues. Per the germline V gene, CDR1 is GTSNPN and CDR2 is SVGIG (reference sequence). Trimming took 8 bases from V and 4 from J, leaving 14 bases between them. CDR3 in DNA: TGTGCCCGAGACCGGGACATCTATGGCTACACCTTC. It specifies CARDRDIYGYTF.

The chain joins TRBV15 to TRBJ1-1; perhaps TRBD1 as D (6 bases). CDR3 length: 14 residues. Trimming took 2 bases from V and 7 from J, leaving 14 bases between them. Germline-derived CDR1 and CDR2 are LNHNV and YYDKDF (reference sequence). The CDR3 spells CATSRSTGTGEAFF. CDR3 coding DNA: TGTGCCACCAGCAGATCTACAGGGACGGGTGAAGCTTTCTTT.

This rearrangement joins TRBV7-2 to TRBJ1-1; D call uncertain. CDR1 is SGHTA and CDR2 is FQGNSA in the germline V gene. The V end lost 8 bases, the J end lost 0 bases, and 16 bases lay between the germline ends. The CDR3 totals 15 residues. CDR3 nucleotides: TGTGCCAGCGGCATCGTGGGAGGGCTGAACACTGAAGCTTTCTTT. Its protein product is CASGIVGGLNTEAFF. Full variable domain (remainder filled in from reference TRBV7-2 and TRBJ1-1): GAGVSQSPSNKVTEKGKDVELRCDPISGHTALYWYRQSLGQGLEFLIYFQGNSAPDKSGLPSDRFSAERTGGSVSTLTIQRTQQEDSAVYLCASGIVGGLNTEAFFGQGTRLTVV.

The genes are TRBV13 and TRBJ2-3; TRBD2 matches 12 bases. The J segment lost 5 bases and the V segment lost 4 bases, leaving 7 bases of the junction unmatched. There are 16 residues in the CDR3. CDR1 and CDR2 from the germline V gene are PRHDT and FYEKMQ (reference sequence). CDR3 sequence (DNA): TGTGCCAGCAGCTGGCTAGCGGGGGGGCAAGAAGATACGCAGTATTTT. Its protein product is CASSWLAGGQEDTQYF.

This clone was seen once. V and J are TRBV7-3 and TRBJ2-7, with 7 bases that match TRBD2. This CDR3 contains 14 residues. Germline V gene lookup returns CDR1 SGHTA and CDR2 FQGTGA. V was pared by 2 bases and J by 6 bases, with 7 bases of the junction left unmatched. CDR3 nucleotides: TGTGCCAGCAGCTTAGGCGGGGGTGGTCTCGAGCAGTACTTC. Its translation is CASSLGGGGLEQYF.

CDR3 protein: CASSGGLAPQETQYF. For the CDR3, the DNA is TGCGCCAGCAGCGGCGGACTAGCGCCCCAGGAGACCCAGTACTTC. The chain recombines TRBV5-1 with TRBJ2-5, with TRBD2 matching 9 bases. Trimming took 4 bases from V and 5 from J; bases not matched to a gene: 9. The CDR3 has 15 residues. Germline CDR1 is SGHRS and CDR2 is YFSETQ.

The chain recombines TRBV5-6 with TRBJ2-1, with a possible D match to TRBD1 (5 bases). V lost 2 bases and J 8 bases, leaving 17 bases between the germline ends. From germline, CDR1 is SGHDT and CDR2 YYEEEE. The CDR3 runs 15 residues. This CDR3 is CASSFDSRLGHEQFF. CDR3 coding DNA: TGTGCCAGCAGCTTCGACTCCCGCTTGGGGCATGAGCAGTTCTTC.

The genes are TRBV7-2 and TRBJ2-1; 8 nucleotides agree with TRBD2. CDR1 is SGHTA and CDR2 is FQGNSA in the germline V gene. With 2 bases clipped from V and 0 bases from J, the junction kept 0 bases outside the gene matches. The CDR3 is 15 residues long. The CDR3: CASSLLAGSYNEQFF. CDR3 nucleotides: TGTGCCAGCAGCTTACTAGCGGGCTCCTACAATGAGCAGTTCTTC.

This clone was recorded only once. The chain combines TRBV5-4 with TRBJ2-3, with TRBD2 identical over 10 bases. Germline V gene data show CDR1 as SGHNT and CDR2 as YYREEE (reference sequence). The junction had 7 bases not matched to a gene; V was cut back by 0 bases and J by 6 bases. CDR3 length: 16 amino acids. CDR3 DNA: TGTGCCAGCAGCTTGGCCAGCGGGGGGGCCCAGGATACGCAGTATTTT. It yields the protein CASSLASGGAQDTQYF.

CDR3 nucleotides: TGTGCCAGCAGCACCAGGGGAGGGGGGATCTACGAGCAGTACTTC. It yields the protein CASSTRGGGIYEQYF. V and J are TRBV2 and TRBJ2-7; perhaps TRBD2 as D (7 bases). The germline CDR1 and CDR2 sequences are SNHLY and FYNNEI. The CDR3 totals 15 residues. The ends were cut back, 6 bases at V and 3 bases at J, with 18 bases in the middle.

The chain recombines TRBV5-4 with TRBJ2-7; the D is unclear. The V and J ends lost 1 base and 3 bases respectively, with 5 bases between them. Germline CDR1 SGHNT, CDR2 YYREEE (reference sequence). This CDR3 has 12 residues. The chain's CDR3 is CASSLTSYEQYF. The CDR3 region has the DNA TGTGCCAGCAGCTTGACCAGCTACGAGCAGTACTTC.

The chain couples TRBV7-8 to TRBJ2-7; tentative D call: TRBD1 (5 bases). V lost 3 bases to trimming and J lost 7 bases, with 13 bases between them. CDR3 length equals 13 residues. Germline CDR1 SGHVS, CDR2 FQNEAQ. The CDR3 sequence: CASSLGPNQEQYF. CDR3 nucleotide sequence: TGTGCCAGCAGCTTGGGGCCCAACCAGGAGCAGTACTTC.

The chain recombines TRBV4-3 with TRBJ2-3, with 9 bases that match TRBD2. Per germline, CDR1 LGHNA and CDR2 YSLEER. CDR3 length equals 18 residues. V gave up 0 bases and J gave up 3 bases; unmatched junction bases: 10. CDR3 sequence (DNA): TGCGCCAGCAGCCAAGATCTCATAGCGGGGGACCGAACAGATACGCAGTATTTT. Its protein is CASSQDLIAGDRTDTQYF.

With regard to this clone: The sample has other DNA sequences that encode this CDR3 too. This chain uses TRBV5-4 with TRBJ2-7; tentative D call: TRBD2 (6 bases). The germline gives CDR1 SGHNT, CDR2 YYREEE (reference sequence). The CDR3 is made up of 13 amino acids. Trimming shortened V by 2 bases and J by 2 bases, and 8 bases separated the two germline ends. The CDR3 bases are TGTGCCAGCAGCTTATCGGGGGCCTACGAGCAGTACTTC. As protein: CASSLSGAYEQYF.

The chain joins TRBV19 to TRBJ1-4; D remains unclear. Trimming shortened V by 3 bases and J by 6 bases, and 11 bases separated the two germline ends. Looked up from germline, CDR1 is LNHDA and CDR2 is SQIVND (reference sequence). The CDR3 has 14 residues. CDR3 sequence reads: CASSITAEDEKLFF. The CDR3 DNA is TGTGCCAGTAGTATTACGGCGGAAGATGAAAAACTGTTTTTT.